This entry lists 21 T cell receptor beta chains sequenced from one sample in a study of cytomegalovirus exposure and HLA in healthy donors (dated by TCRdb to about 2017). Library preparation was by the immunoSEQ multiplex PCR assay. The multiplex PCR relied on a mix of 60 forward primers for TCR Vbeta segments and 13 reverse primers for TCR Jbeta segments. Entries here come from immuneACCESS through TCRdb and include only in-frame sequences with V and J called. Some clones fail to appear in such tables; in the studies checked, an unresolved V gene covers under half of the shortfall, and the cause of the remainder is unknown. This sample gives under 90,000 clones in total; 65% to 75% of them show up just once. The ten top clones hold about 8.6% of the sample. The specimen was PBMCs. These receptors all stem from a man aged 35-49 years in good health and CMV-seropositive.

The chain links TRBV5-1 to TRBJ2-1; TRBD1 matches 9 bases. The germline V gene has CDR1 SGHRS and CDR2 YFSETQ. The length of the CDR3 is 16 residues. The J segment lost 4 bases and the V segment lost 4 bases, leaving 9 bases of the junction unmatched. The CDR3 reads CASSGTTGGGYNEQFF. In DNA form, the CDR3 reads TGCGCCAGCAGCGGAACGACAGGGGGGGGGTACAATGAGCAGTTCTTC.

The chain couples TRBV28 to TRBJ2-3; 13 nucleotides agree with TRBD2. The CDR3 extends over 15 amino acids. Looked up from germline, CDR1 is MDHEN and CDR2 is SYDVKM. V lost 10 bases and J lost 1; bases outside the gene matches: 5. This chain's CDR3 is CATTGLAGRTDTQYF. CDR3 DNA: TGTGCCACTACGGGACTAGCGGGGCGCACAGATACGCAGTATTTT.

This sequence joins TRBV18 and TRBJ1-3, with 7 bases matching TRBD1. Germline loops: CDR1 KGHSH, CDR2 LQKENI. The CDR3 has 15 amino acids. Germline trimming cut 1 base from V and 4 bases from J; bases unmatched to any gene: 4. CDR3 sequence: CASSPRPDRGNTIYF. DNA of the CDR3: TGTGCCAGCTCACCACGCCCGGACAGGGGAAACACCATATATTTT.

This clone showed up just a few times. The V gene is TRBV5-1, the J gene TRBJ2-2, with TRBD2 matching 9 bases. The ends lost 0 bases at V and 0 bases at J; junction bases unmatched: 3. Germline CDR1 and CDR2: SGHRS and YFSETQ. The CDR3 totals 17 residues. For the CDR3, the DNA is TGCGCCAGCAGCTTGGGGACTAGCGCATCGAACACCGGGGAGCTGTTTTTT. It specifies CASSLGTSASNTGELFF. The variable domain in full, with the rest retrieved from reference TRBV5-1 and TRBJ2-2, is KAGVTQTPRYLIKTRGQQVTLSCSPISGHRSVSWYQQTPGQGLQFLFEYFSETQRNKGNFPGRFSGRQFSNSRSEMNVSTLELGDSALYLCASSLGTSASNTGELFFGEGSRLTVL.

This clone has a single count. CDR3 sequence reads: CAISSRGQGEVAGELFF. In DNA form, the CDR3 reads TGTGCCATCAGCTCGAGGGGACAGGGAGAAGTTGCGGGGGAGCTGTTTTTT. The chain is built from TRBV10-3 and TRBJ2-2, with TRBD1 matching over 9 bases. Per the germline V gene, CDR1 is ENHRY and CDR2 is SYGVKD. The CDR3 loop spans 17 amino acids. The trim removed 6 bases at V and 8 bases at J, leaving 16 bases unmatched.

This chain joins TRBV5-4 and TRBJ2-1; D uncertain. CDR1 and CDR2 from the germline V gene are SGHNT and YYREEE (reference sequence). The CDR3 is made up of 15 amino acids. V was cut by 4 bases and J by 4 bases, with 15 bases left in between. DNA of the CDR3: TGTGCCAGCAGCGAGCTACCCTCTAAGTACAATGAGCAGTTCTTC. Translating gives CASSELPSKYNEQFF.

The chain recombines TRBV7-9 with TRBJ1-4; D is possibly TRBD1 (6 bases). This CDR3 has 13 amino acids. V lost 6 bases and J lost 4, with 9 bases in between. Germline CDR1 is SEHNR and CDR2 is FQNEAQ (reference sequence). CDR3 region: CASSRQVNEKLFF. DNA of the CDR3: TGTGCCAGCAGTCGACAGGTTAATGAAAAACTGTTTTTT.

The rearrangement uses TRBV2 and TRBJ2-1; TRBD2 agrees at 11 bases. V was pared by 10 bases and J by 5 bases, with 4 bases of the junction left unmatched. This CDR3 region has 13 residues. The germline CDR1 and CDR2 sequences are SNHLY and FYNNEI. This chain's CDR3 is CATAGLADNEQFF. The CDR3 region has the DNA TGTGCCACCGCGGGACTAGCGGACAATGAGCAGTTCTTC.

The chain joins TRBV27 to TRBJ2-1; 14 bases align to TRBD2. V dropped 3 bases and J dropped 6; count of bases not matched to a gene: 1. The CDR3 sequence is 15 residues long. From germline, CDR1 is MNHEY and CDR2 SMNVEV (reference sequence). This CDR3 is CASSFGTSGGNEQFF. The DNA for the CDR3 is TGTGCCAGCAGTTTCGGGACTAGCGGGGGCAATGAGCAGTTCTTC.

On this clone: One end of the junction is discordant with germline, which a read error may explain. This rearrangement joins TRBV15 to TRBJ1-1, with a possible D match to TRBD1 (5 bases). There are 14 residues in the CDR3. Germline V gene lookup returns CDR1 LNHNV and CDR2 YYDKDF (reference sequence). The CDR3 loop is CAPSRELGGAEAFF. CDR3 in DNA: TGTGCCCCCAGCAGAGAATTGGGAGGGGCTGAAGCTTTCTTT.

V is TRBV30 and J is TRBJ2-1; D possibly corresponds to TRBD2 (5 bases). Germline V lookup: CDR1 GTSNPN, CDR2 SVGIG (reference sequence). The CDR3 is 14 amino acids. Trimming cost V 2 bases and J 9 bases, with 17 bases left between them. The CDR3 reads CAWSTGLPLSEQFF. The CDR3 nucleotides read TGTGCCTGGAGTACCGGACTTCCCCTCAGTGAGCAGTTCTTC.

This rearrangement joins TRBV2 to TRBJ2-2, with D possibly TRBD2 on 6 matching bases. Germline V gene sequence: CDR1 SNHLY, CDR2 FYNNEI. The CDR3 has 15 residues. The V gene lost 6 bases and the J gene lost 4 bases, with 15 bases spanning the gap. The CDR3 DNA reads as TGTGCCAGCAGCGTCGGGGGTCGGACCACCGGGGAGCTGTTTTTT. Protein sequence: CASSVGGRTTGELFF. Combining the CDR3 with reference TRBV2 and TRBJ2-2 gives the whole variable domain EPEVTQTPSHQVTQMGQEVILRCVPISNHLYFYWYRQILGQKVEFLVSFYNNEISEKSEIFDDQFSVERPDGSNFTLKIRSTKLEDSAMYFCASSVGGRTTGELFFGEGSRLTVL.

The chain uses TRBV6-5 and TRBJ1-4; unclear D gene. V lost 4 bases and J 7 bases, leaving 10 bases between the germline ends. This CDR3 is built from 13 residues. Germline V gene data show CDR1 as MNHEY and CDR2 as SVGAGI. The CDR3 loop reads CASSSRIGEKLFF. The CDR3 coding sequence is TGTGCCAGCAGTTCGCGGATAGGTGAAAAACTGTTTTTT.

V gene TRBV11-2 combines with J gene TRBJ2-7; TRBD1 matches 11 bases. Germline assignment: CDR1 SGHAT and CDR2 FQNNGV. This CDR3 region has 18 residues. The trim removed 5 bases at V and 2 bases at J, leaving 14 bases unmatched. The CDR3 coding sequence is TGTGCCAGCAGCCCAATTTCGAGGGGACAGGGGGGGGCCTACGAGCAGTACTTC. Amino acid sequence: CASSPISRGQGGAYEQYF.

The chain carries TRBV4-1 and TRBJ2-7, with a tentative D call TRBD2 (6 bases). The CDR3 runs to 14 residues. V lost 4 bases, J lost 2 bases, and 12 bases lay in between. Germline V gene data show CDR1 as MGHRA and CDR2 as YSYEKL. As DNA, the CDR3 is TGCGCCAGCAGCCCGGAGGCGGGGCCCTACGAGCAGTACTTC. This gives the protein CASSPEAGPYEQYF.

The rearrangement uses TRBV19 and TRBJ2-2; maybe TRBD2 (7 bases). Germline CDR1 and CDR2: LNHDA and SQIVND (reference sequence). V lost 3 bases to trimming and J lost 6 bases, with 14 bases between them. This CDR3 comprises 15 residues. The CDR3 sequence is CASSMVGGASGELFF. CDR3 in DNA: TGTGCCAGTAGTATGGTGGGGGGGGCATCCGGGGAGCTGTTTTTT.

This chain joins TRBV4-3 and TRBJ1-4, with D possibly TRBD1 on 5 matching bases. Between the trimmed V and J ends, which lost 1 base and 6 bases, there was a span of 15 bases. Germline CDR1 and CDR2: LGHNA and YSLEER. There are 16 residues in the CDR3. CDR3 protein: CASSQAPQGIDEKLFF. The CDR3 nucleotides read TGCGCCAGCAGCCAAGCCCCGCAGGGCATCGATGAAAAACTGTTTTTT.

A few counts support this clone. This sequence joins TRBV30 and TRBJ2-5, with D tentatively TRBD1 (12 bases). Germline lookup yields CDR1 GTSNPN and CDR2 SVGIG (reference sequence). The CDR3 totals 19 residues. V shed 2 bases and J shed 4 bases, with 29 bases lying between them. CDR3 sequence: CAWSIWDRGRLAGGETQYF. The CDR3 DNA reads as TGTGCCTGGAGTATCTGGGACAGGGGGCGGCTAGCGGGAGGAGAGACCCAGTACTTC. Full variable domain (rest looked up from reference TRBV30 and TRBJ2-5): SQTIHQWPATLVQPVGSPLSLECTVEGTSNPNLYWYRQAAGRGLQLLFYSVGIGQISSEVPQNLSASRPQDRQFILSSKKLLLSDSGFYLCAWSIWDRGRLAGGETQYFGPGTRLLVL.

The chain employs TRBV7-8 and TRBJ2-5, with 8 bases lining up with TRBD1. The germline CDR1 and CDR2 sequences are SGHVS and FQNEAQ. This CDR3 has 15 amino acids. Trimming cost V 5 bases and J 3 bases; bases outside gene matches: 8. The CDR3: CASSPTTGEEETQYF. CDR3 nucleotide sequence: TGTGCCAGCAGCCCCACGACAGGGGAGGAAGAGACCCAGTACTTC. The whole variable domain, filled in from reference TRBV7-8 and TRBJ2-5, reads GAGVSQSPRYKVAKRGQDVALRCDPISGHVSLFWYQQALGQGPEFLTYFQNEAQLDKSGLPSDRFFAERPEGSVSTLKIQRTQQEDSAVYLCASSPTTGEEETQYFGPGTRLLVL.

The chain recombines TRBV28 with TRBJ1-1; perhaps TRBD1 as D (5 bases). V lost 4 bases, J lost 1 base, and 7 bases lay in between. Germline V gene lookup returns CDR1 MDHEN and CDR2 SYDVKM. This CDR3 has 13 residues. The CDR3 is CASSYRGNTEAFF. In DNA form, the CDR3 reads TGTGCCAGCAGTTATAGGGGGAACACTGAAGCTTTCTTT.

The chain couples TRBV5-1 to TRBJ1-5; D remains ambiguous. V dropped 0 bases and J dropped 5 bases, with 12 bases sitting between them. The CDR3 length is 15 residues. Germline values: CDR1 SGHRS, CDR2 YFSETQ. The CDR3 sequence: CASSLDSGIDQPQHF. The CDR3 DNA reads TGCGCCAGCAGCTTGGATTCCGGGATCGATCAGCCCCAGCATTTT. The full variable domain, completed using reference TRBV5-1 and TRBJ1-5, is KAGVTQTPRYLIKTRGQQVTLSCSPISGHRSVSWYQQTPGQGLQFLFEYFSETQRNKGNFPGRFSGRQFSNSRSEMNVSTLELGDSALYLCASSLDSGIDQPQHFGDGTRLSIL.